The clone carrying this T cell receptor beta chain was seen ten or more times. The antigen is not known. Full-length variable regions came from constant-region reverse primers plus semi-nested Nested Universal Primer A PCR. TCRdb reprocessed the 5' RACE reads via MiXCR and lists one record per CDR3 protein. The sample lists 34,000 or so distinct CDR3 sequences, over 20% seen once, with less than 2.5% in the top ten. Tregs were sorted as CD4+CD25+CD127-/low cells. Regarding the study as a whole: The larger-cohort validation was restricted to a single TCR beta V-J rearrangement rather than whole repertoires. Tumor memory CD4+ T cell TCR gene usage was found to cluster with blood and lymph node memory CD4+ cells and with lymph node naive CD4+ cells. Tumor-infiltrating Treg TCR alpha and beta sequences overlapped most with tumor naive CD4+ T cells, then blood naive.

From germline, CDR1 is MNHEY and CDR2 SVGAGI. Germline trimming cut 6 bases from V and 4 bases from J; bases unmatched to any gene: 6. The CDR3 totals 14 residues. This chain links TRBV6-5 with TRBJ2-7; TRBD1 agrees at 10 bases. Input material: tumor-infiltrating Tregs sorted from the breast tumor. This clonotype was sampled from a female donor with breast cancer. CDR3: CASSPGQGGYEQYF. The CDR3 DNA reads TGTGCCAGCAGCCCCGGACAGGGGGGATACGAGCAGTACTTC.